Only one count was recorded for the clone carrying this T cell receptor (beta chain). The sample belongs to a study of blood T cell repertoires in COVID-19. Study in general: The United States, Italy and Spain provided the acute and convalescent COVID-19 samples. PBMCs, B-cell-depleted T cells, or T cells were the source of the cDNA or gDNA that made up the material.

Per the authors' pipeline: Amplified reference gene primers provided the basis for estimating nucleated cell counts. Sequencing used immunoSEQ multiplex PCR; TCRdb keeps in-frame clones, though not all of them. V and J calls and clone size follow that table, whereas D and trimming were derived from the DNA. The sample consists of a few hundred thousand clones, 70% to 90% of them appearing once. Germline V CDR1 and CDR2: MNHEY, SVGEGT. The CDR3 extends over 16 amino acids. J was trimmed by 5 bases and V by 2 bases; bases with no gene match: 9. The source material was peripheral blood. The V gene is TRBV6-2 or TRBV6-3, the J gene TRBJ2-3, with 8 bases fitting TRBD1. The clonotype comes from a man aged 40-49 years with acute or convalescent COVID-19. The CDR3: CASSYLRTGLVDTQYF. The DNA of the CDR3 is TGTGCCAGCAGTTACCTACGGACAGGGTTGGTAGATACGCAGTATTTT.